Sequencing of this T cell receptor (beta chain) was carried out in a study of blood T cell repertoires in COVID-19. This clone was detected a few times. Clones were sequenced by immunoSEQ multiplex PCR, and TCRdb holds only the in-frame ones, with some missing. Among 400,000 to 500,000 clones listed, roughly 88% were seen once. Cohort 3 donors counted as recovered after two negative PCRs, clearance, or resolved symptoms. The CDR3 runs 15 residues. Germline V lookup: CDR1 SGHRS, CDR2 YFSETQ. The V gene end was trimmed by 5 bases and the J gene end by 1 base; junction bases not matched to a gene: 9. The TCR sequence derives from a middle-aged woman who had recovered from COVID-19. J is TRBJ2-7 and V is TRBV5-1, with 7 nucleotides matching TRBD1. The sequenced material came from PBMCs or T cells enriched from blood (not recorded which). The CDR3 region has the DNA TGCGCCAGCAGATTACCGGGACAGCTATCCTACGAGCAGTACTTC. Protein product: CASRLPGQLSYEQYF.